The 31 T cell receptor beta chains below come from one sample, sequenced in a study of vaccination and CD4 T cells after COVID-19. These TCRs are of unknown antigen specificity. Oncomine TCR Beta short-read sequencing was applied to DNA from cultured CD4+ T cells. TCRdb re-called the PCR reads through MiXCR, storing one row per CDR3 protein. The sample includes more than 10,000 distinct CDR3 sequences, approximately 43% of them seen just once. Sample treatment: roughly ten-day PBMC culture with coronavirus spike peptide pools or control peptides (ViraFEST assay). Sequenced material: CD4+ T cells from blood, cultured in vitro. These receptor sequences come from a human donor who had recovered from COVID-19.

The rearrangement joins TRBV19 to TRBJ1-3; D gene uncertain. V gave up 4 bases and J gave up 0 bases, with 13 bases separating them. The CDR3 length is 16 residues. Germline assignment: CDR1 LNHDA and CDR2 SQIVND (reference sequence). The chain's CDR3 is CASSTVGMDSGNTIYF. In DNA form, the CDR3 reads TGTGCCAGTAGTACCGTCGGGATGGACTCTGGAAACACCATATATTTT. Looking up the rest from reference TRBV19 and TRBJ1-3 gives the full variable domain: DGGITQSPKYLFRKEGQNVTLSCEQNLNHDAMYWYRQDPGQGLRLIYYSQIVNDFQKGDIAEGYSVSREKKESFPLTVTSAQKNPTAFYLCASSTVGMDSGNTIYFGEGSWLTVV.

This clonotype was seen a few times. The CDR3 sequence is CASSLAGQRNSPLHF. Written as DNA, the CDR3 is TGTGCCAGCAGCTTAGCCGGACAGAGGAATTCACCCCTCCACTTT. The V and J genes are TRBV7-6 and TRBJ1-6; maybe TRBD1 (6 bases). V lost 0 bases and J 7 bases, leaving 10 bases between the germline ends. This CDR3 contains 15 residues. The germline gives CDR1 SGHVS, CDR2 FNYEAQ.

The genes are TRBV11-3 and TRBJ2-7; 10 bases are shared with TRBD2. Trimming took 2 bases from V and 7 from J; bases not matched to a gene: 5. CDR1 and CDR2 (germline): SGHNT, YENEEA. The CDR3 runs 14 residues. The CDR3: CASSLLAGEGEQYF. CDR3 DNA sequence: TGTGCCAGCAGCTTACTAGCGGGAGAGGGAGAGCAGTACTTC. Full variable domain (missing parts from reference TRBV11-3 and TRBJ2-7): EAGVVQSPRYKIIEKKQPVAFWCNPISGHNTLYWYLQNLGQGPELLIRYENEEAVDDSQLPKDRFSAERLKGVDSTLKIQPAELGDSAVYLCASSLLAGEGEQYFGPGTRLTVT.

This clonotype was seen a handful of times. The chain recombines TRBV6-2 or TRBV6-3 with TRBJ2-3, with unresolved D. The CDR3 has 15 amino acids. The V and J ends lost 0 bases and 2 bases respectively, with 9 bases between them. CDR1 and CDR2 (germline): MNHEY, SVGEGT. The CDR3, as DNA: TGTGCCAGCAGTTACTCAGGTGCAGTCACAGATACGCAGTATTTT. It translates to CASSYSGAVTDTQYF.

The V call is TRBV20-1, the J call TRBJ2-3; 9 positions agree with TRBD2. The CDR3 extends over 16 amino acids. The germline CDR1 and CDR2 sequences are DFQATT and SNEGSKA (reference sequence). V lost 5 bases, J lost 4 bases, and 13 bases stayed unmatched. CDR3 nucleotide sequence: TGCAGTGCTGGAGTCGGTGCGGGAGGGCTGGCAGATACGCAGTATTTT. Translating gives CSAGVGAGGLADTQYF.

The rearrangement links TRBV5-1 to TRBJ2-1; 10 bases are shared with TRBD2. Germline CDR1 and CDR2: SGHRS and YFSETQ. The CDR3 is 15 residues long. The J segment lost 6 bases and the V segment lost 4 bases, leaving 7 bases of the junction unmatched. The CDR3 is CASSPGTSATNEQFF. The CDR3 coding sequence is TGCGCCAGCAGCCCCGGGACTAGCGCGACCAATGAGCAGTTCTTC.

Only a few counts were recorded for this clonotype. V and J are TRBV6-1 and TRBJ1-6; D remains unclear. Trimming shortened V by 6 bases and J by 9 bases, and 12 bases separated the two germline ends. This CDR3 has 13 amino acids. CDR1 MNHNS and CDR2 SASEGT come from the germline V gene. CDR3 region: CASSLNVGSPLHF. As DNA, the CDR3 is TGTGCCAGCAGCCTAAACGTGGGTTCACCCCTCCACTTT.

This clonotype has just a few counts. The V gene is TRBV6-1, the J gene TRBJ2-1, with TRBD2 matching 11 bases. Trimming at V came to 4 bases and at J to 3 bases, leaving 2 bases not matched to a gene. Germline CDR1 reads MNHNS; CDR2 reads SASEGT. The CDR3 covers 15 residues. CDR3 bases: TGTGCCAGCAGTGCCGGGACTAGCGGCTACAATGAGCAGTTCTTC. Its translation: CASSAGTSGYNEQFF.

A few counts support this clonotype. The gene calls are TRBV2 and TRBJ1-2; a possible D gene is TRBD1 (6 bases). V was cut by 5 bases and J by 1 base, with 11 bases left in between. The CDR3 extends over 14 amino acids. Germline V gives CDR1 SNHLY, CDR2 FYNNEI. The CDR3 DNA reads as TGTGCCAGCAGTCCAGACAGGTTTAACTATGGCTACACCTTC. As protein: CASSPDRFNYGYTF.

A single count supports this clonotype. The V and J genes are TRBV7-3 and TRBJ2-2, with D unclear. V was clipped by 1 base and J by 6 bases, with 6 bases between them. The CDR3 is made up of 13 amino acids. Germline V gene sequence: CDR1 SGHTA, CDR2 FQGTGA. CDR3 coding DNA: TGTGCCAGCAGCTTAAGTTTCCCCGGGGAGCTGTTTTTT. The encoded protein is CASSLSFPGELFF.

About this clonotype itself: An end of the junction does not agree with germline; a read error may underlie this. This sequence joins TRBV20-1 and TRBJ2-7; 7 bases match TRBD1. CDR1 and CDR2 (germline): DFQATT, SNEGSKA (reference sequence). The CDR3 runs to 14 residues. The CDR3: CRARDVTGANEQYF. The CDR3 DNA is TGCCGTGCTAGAGATGTTACAGGGGCGAACGAGCAGTACTTC.

The rearrangement links TRBV6-1 to TRBJ2-7; 11 nucleotides line up with TRBD2. Germline CDR1 MNHNS, CDR2 SASEGT. The CDR3 totals 14 residues. V gave up 6 bases and J gave up 3 bases; unmatched junction bases: 4. The CDR3 spells CASSILAGDYEQYF. Here the CDR3 DNA reads TGTGCCAGCAGCATACTAGCGGGAGACTACGAGCAGTACTTC.

The V gene is TRBV28, the J gene TRBJ2-5, with TRBD2 as a possible D gene (6 bases). The CDR3 sequence is 15 residues long. Germline V CDR1 and CDR2: MDHEN, SYDVKM. Between the trimmed V and J ends, which lost 6 bases and 2 bases, there was a span of 16 bases. The CDR3 sequence is CASSRPAGPQETQYF. DNA for the CDR3: TGTGCCAGCAGCCGCCCGGCGGGGCCACAAGAGACCCAGTACTTC.

The V call is TRBV11-2, the J call TRBJ2-1, with 7 nucleotides matching TRBD2. This CDR3 has 17 residues. CDR1 and CDR2 from the germline V gene are SGHAT and FQNNGV. The V gene end was trimmed by 1 base and the J gene end by 6 bases; junction bases not matched to a gene: 12. In nucleotides, the CDR3 is TGTGCCAGCAGCTTAGGACCCCATCGGGGGAGGGGCAATGAGCAGTTCTTC. This gives the protein CASSLGPHRGRGNEQFF.

A few counts support this clonotype. This chain connects TRBV20-1 to TRBJ2-1; D unresolved. The CDR3 covers 12 residues. Germline V gives CDR1 DFQATT, CDR2 SNEGSKA (reference sequence). The V end was cut by 3 bases, the J end by 7 bases, with 10 bases between. CDR3 amino acids: CSASRKLNEQFF. CDR3 bases: TGCAGTGCTAGTAGGAAGTTGAATGAGCAGTTCTTC.

This clonotype was detected only a few times. The chain joins TRBV20-1 to TRBJ1-2; D is possibly TRBD1 (6 bases). V gave up 0 bases and J gave up 13 bases, with 21 bases separating them. The CDR3 is 14 amino acids. From germline, CDR1 is DFQATT and CDR2 SNEGSKA (reference sequence). The CDR3 here is CSARDSRDKPAGTF. CDR3 nucleotide sequence: TGCAGTGCTAGAGATTCCCGGGACAAGCCCGCTGGCACCTTC.

The J gene is TRBJ2-7, the V gene TRBV20-1, with D possibly TRBD2 on 5 matching bases. The CDR3 has 15 amino acids. The V gene lost 6 bases and the J gene lost 1 base, with 19 bases spanning the gap. Germline CDR1 is DFQATT and CDR2 is SNEGSKA (reference sequence). The CDR3 loop reads CSASKLGAGSYEQYF. CDR3 in DNA: TGCAGTGCCTCCAAACTGGGCGCGGGTTCCTACGAGCAGTACTTC.

The rearrangement links TRBV3-1 to TRBJ2-6, with 7 positions matching TRBD1. The CDR3 totals 20 residues. Per the germline V gene, CDR1 is LGHDT and CDR2 is YNNKEL (reference sequence). V shed 1 base, J shed 0 bases, and the junction held 12 bases outside the gene matches. The CDR3 sequence: CASSQGGTVKFYSGANVLTF. The CDR3 DNA is TGTGCCAGCAGCCAAGGTGGGACAGTCAAGTTCTACTCTGGGGCCAACGTCCTGACTTTC. Together with reference TRBV3-1 and TRBJ2-6, the CDR3 gives the full variable domain: DTAVSQTPKYLVTQMGNDKSIKCEQNLGHDTMYWYKQDSKKFLKIMFSYNNKELIINETVPNRFSPKSPDKAHLNLHINSLELGDSAVYFCASSQGGTVKFYSGANVLTFGAGSRLTVL.

This chain links TRBV20-1 with TRBJ2-7, with D tentatively TRBD1 (5 bases). This CDR3 comprises 13 residues. The germline V and J ends were trimmed by 6 bases and 0 bases, with 12 bases remaining between them. The V gene's germline CDR1 is DFQATT and CDR2 SNEGSKA (reference sequence). The CDR3 bases are TGCAGTGCCCTAGACAGAAGCTCCTACGAGCAGTACTTC. Translated: CSALDRSSYEQYF.

This chain links TRBV12-3 or TRBV12-4 with TRBJ2-5; D gene unclear. This CDR3 has 11 residues. The V gene lost 3 bases and the J gene lost 3 bases, with 2 bases spanning the gap. CDR3 loop: CASSLEETQYF. DNA of the CDR3: TGTGCCAGCAGTTTGGAAGAGACCCAGTACTTC.

The genes are TRBV19 and TRBJ1-2, with TRBD1 identical over 7 bases. CDR1 and CDR2 from the germline V gene are LNHDA and SQIVND (reference sequence). Unmatched junction bases numbered 10, after V lost 6 bases and J lost 6 bases. This CDR3 spans 14 amino acids. CDR3 residues: CASRGTGTENGYTF. The DNA of the CDR3 is TGTGCCAGTAGGGGGACGGGGACAGAGAATGGCTACACCTTC.

This clonotype came up a few times. This rearrangement joins TRBV7-9 to TRBJ2-1, with D tentatively TRBD1 (5 bases). V gave up 3 bases and J gave up 4 bases, with 16 bases separating them. Germline CDR1 SEHNR, CDR2 FQNEAQ (reference sequence). The CDR3 consists of 16 residues. The CDR3 reads CASSLSRTRAYNEQFF. The CDR3 region has the DNA TGTGCCAGCAGCTTGTCCAGGACACGGGCTTACAATGAGCAGTTCTTC.

The rearrangement links TRBV2 to TRBJ1-1, with 7 bases matching TRBD1. The germline gives CDR1 SNHLY, CDR2 FYNNEI. The CDR3 is made up of 14 amino acids. V was clipped by 6 bases and J by 0 bases; unmatched bases: 4. CDR3 bases: TGTGCCAGCAGCCTGGGACAGCTGAACACTGAAGCTTTCTTT. Residues: CASSLGQLNTEAFF.

This clonotype was seen a handful of times. The V and J genes are TRBV20-1 and TRBJ1-2; D is undetermined. The CDR3 is made up of 13 amino acids. V lost 7 bases and J lost 2, with 14 bases in between. Per germline, CDR1 DFQATT and CDR2 SNEGSKA (reference sequence). In DNA form, the CDR3 reads TGCAGTGTCCCTCCCACAGAGAACTATGGCTACACCTTC. This sequence encodes CSVPPTENYGYTF.

The chain combines TRBV6-5 with TRBJ2-7, with no clear D. The CDR3 extends over 13 amino acids. The V end lost 4 bases, the J end lost 6 bases, and 13 bases lay between the germline ends. CDR1 MNHEY and CDR2 SVGAGI come from the germline V gene. The CDR3 nucleotides read TGTGCCAGCAGTTCCGGGCCATCTGGCGAGCAGTACTTC. It codes for CASSSGPSGEQYF.

The V and J genes are TRBV20-1 and TRBJ2-1; the D is unclear. Trimming cost V 2 bases and J 3 bases, with 5 bases left between them. CDR1 is DFQATT and CDR2 is SNEGSKA in the germline V gene (reference sequence). The CDR3 contains 12 residues. CDR3 sequence: CSARSGYNEQFF. CDR3 in DNA: TGCAGTGCTAGATCTGGCTACAATGAGCAGTTCTTC.

This chain uses TRBV20-1 with TRBJ2-5, with TRBD1 matching 9 bases. The CDR3 is 15 residues long. Per germline, CDR1 DFQATT and CDR2 SNEGSKA (reference sequence). Germline trimming cut 0 bases from V and 5 bases from J; bases unmatched to any gene: 7. CDR3 DNA sequence: TGCAGTGCTAGAGATCCAACAGGGGGCGGGGAGACCCAGTACTTC. Encoded protein: CSARDPTGGGETQYF.

The V call is TRBV20-1, the J call TRBJ2-2, with D possibly being TRBD2 (6 bases). Germline loops: CDR1 DFQATT, CDR2 SNEGSKA (reference sequence). The CDR3 covers 15 residues. V lost 6 bases to trimming and J lost 1 base, with 15 bases between them. The CDR3 region is CSAPSASENTGELFF. In DNA, the CDR3 is TGCAGTGCACCCTCGGCTAGCGAGAACACCGGGGAGCTGTTTTTT.

V is TRBV30 and J is TRBJ1-2; D ambiguous. Per the germline V gene, CDR1 is GTSNPN and CDR2 is SVGIG (reference sequence). V shed 2 bases and J shed 4 bases, with 8 bases lying between them. CDR3 length: 12 residues. CDR3 in amino acids: CAWSLSAYGYTF. CDR3 bases: TGTGCCTGGAGTTTAAGCGCCTATGGCTACACCTTC.

This clonotype has just a few counts. J is TRBJ1-2 and V is TRBV2; TRBD1 might be the D (5 bases). In germline, CDR1 is SNHLY, CDR2 FYNNEI. V lost 5 bases and J 0 bases, leaving 10 bases between the germline ends. This CDR3 spans 14 amino acids. CDR3 residues: CASSPRQPNYGYTF. The CDR3 region has the DNA TGTGCCAGCAGTCCACGACAGCCTAACTATGGCTACACCTTC.

This sequence joins TRBV6-1 and TRBJ1-1, with a possible D match to TRBD1 (5 bases). Trimming removed 7 bases at V and 4 bases at J, with 13 bases between. Germline assignment: CDR1 MNHNS and CDR2 SASEGT. The CDR3 is made up of 13 amino acids. The DNA of the CDR3 is TGTGCCAGCACTTCACCTAGGGGCACTGAAGCTTTCTTT. Translation: CASTSPRGTEAFF.